A few counts support the clone carrying this T cell receptor (beta chain). This specimen belongs to a study of T-cell memory formation after mild COVID-19. TCRdb fed the 5' RACE reads into MiXCR, producing one record per CDR3 protein. Of approximately 290,000 distinct CDR3 sequences in the sample, roughly a fifth were seen once. Input material: PBMCs or a T cell subset sorted from them (not recorded which). This sequence was found in a man younger than 35 who had mild COVID-19 (a few samples of this study predate the infection). Cell type and time point are not known.

CDR3 bases: TGTGCCAGCTCCACAGGGCGAGTATACGAGCAGTACTTC. It is translated as CASSTGRVYEQYF. The chain is built from TRBV7-9 and TRBJ2-7, with D possibly matching TRBD1 (6 bases). Germline values: CDR1 SEHNR, CDR2 FQNEAQ (reference sequence). The length of the CDR3 is 13 residues. V lost 8 bases, J lost 4 bases, and 15 bases lay in between. The full variable domain, completed using reference TRBV7-9 and TRBJ2-7, is DTGVSQNPRHKITKRGQNVTFRCDPISEHNRLYWYRQTLGQGPEFLTYFQNEAQLEKSRLLSDRFSAERPKGSFSTLEIQRTEQGDSAMYLCASSTGRVYEQYFGPGTRLTVT.